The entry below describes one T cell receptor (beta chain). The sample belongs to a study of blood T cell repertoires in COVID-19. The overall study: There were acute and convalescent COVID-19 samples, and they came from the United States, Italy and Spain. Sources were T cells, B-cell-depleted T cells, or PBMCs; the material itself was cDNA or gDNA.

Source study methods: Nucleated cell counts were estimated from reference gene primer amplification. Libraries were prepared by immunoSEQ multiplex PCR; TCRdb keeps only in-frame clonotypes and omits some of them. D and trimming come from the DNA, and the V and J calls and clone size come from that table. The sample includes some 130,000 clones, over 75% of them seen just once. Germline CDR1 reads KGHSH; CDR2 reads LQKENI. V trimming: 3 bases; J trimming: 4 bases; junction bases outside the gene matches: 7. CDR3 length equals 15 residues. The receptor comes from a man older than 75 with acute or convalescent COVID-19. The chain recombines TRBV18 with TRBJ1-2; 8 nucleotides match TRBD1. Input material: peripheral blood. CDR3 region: CASSPIGQGVYGYTF. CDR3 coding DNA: TGTGCCAGCTCACCTATCGGACAGGGCGTCTATGGCTACACCTTC.